These T cell receptor beta chains were read from a single sample in a study of T cell responses to AZD1222 COVID-19 vaccine. Profiled with immunoSEQ multiplex PCR; TCRdb holds only in-frame clones, not every one. The sample lists 90,000 to 120,000 clones; over 80% were seen once. Sequencing was performed on peripheral blood, taken on day 0 of AZD1222 vaccination. The receptor set was obtained from an adult in good health. Both conserved end residues are part of each CDR3. The D gene is left open where the match is weak. Clone size is stated in some rows and not others, as once, few, many or a class when expanded.

D	V	size	CDR3
.	TRBV7-2	once	CASSLAPRAFSSYNSPLHF
.	TRBV7-2	.	CASSLSRDGGEQYF
TRBD1	TRBV15	.	CATSQGAGPYNEQFF
TRBD2	TRBV2	.	CASSDKEAGAYNEQFF
TRBD1	TRBV11-1	.	CASSRDRVAGYTF
.	TRBV24-1	once	CATSDARRREKLFF
.	TRBV5-1	hyperexpanded	CASSLETQYF
.	TRBV3-1/TRBV3-2	.	CASSQAQGGPGKQFF
.	TRBV5-1	.	CASSFTGAHSYEQYF
.	TRBV5-1	once	CASSSLPQGNTEAFF
.	TRBV6-2/TRBV6-3	.	CASSYSNSGYTF
TRBD2	TRBV27	.	CASSLTSGGVNIQYF
TRBD2	TRBV4-2	few	CASKKELAGVSYEQYF
.	TRBV11-2	.	CASSLVGAYGYTF
TRBD1	TRBV5-1	.	CASSLAPGQGRNYGYTF
.	TRBV9	once	CASSDKGSEEQFF
TRBD2	TRBV13	once	CASSSRGETFTDTQYF
.	TRBV7-2	.	CASSLAPGRAVYGYTF
.	TRBV6-5	.	CASSSRGSVGSQHF
TRBD2	TRBV29-1	once	CSVGLAGHTDTQYF
.	TRBV12-3/TRBV12-4	.	CASRITAGETQYF
.	TRBV18	.	CASSPYPAGSTEAFF
.	TRBV6-5	.	CASRGGGAGYTF
.	TRBV27	.	CASSLYGGSRTGELFF
.	TRBV7-2	.	CASSLYTGHRADTQYF
.	TRBV7-2	few	CASSLGYNTEAFF
.	TRBV14	.	CASSPQAANYGYTF
.	TRBV14	.	CASSRLSSYNSPLHF